One sample yielded the 27 T cell receptor beta chains listed below, sequenced in a study of technical replicates of blood from several donors. Generated by immunoSEQ multiplex PCR, the TCRdb table keeps only in-frame clones and is missing some. In the table there are 70,000 or so clones, over 70% of which are singletons. Sequenced material: PBMCs. The receptors originated from a human donor in good health. Some clones in this sample may be carry-over from other donors' samples.

This clone showed up just once. The genes are TRBV30 and TRBJ2-6; 9 bases line up with TRBD1. Germline CDR1 reads GTSNPN; CDR2 reads SVGIG (reference sequence). CDR3 length: 15 residues. V shed 1 base, J shed 2 bases, and the junction held 0 bases outside the gene matches. CDR3 sequence (DNA): TGTGCCTGGAGTGGGGACAGGGCTGGGGCCAACGTCCTGACTTTC. Its protein product is CAWSGDRAGANVLTF.

This chain joins TRBV14 and TRBJ2-5; D is uncertain. Between the trimmed V and J ends, which lost 0 bases and 5 bases, there was a span of 13 bases. The CDR3 contains 15 residues. CDR1 is SGHDN and CDR2 is FVKESK in the germline V gene. CDR3 region: CASSQDSNPRETQYF. The CDR3 DNA is TGTGCCAGCAGCCAAGATAGTAATCCCCGGGAGACCCAGTACTTC.

This clone was seen only a few times. The V and J genes are TRBV6-1 and TRBJ2-3; 15 bases agree with TRBD2. The germline V gene encodes CDR1 MNHNS and CDR2 SASEGT. J lost 4 bases, V lost 4 bases, and 0 bases had no gene match. The CDR3 is 15 amino acids. This CDR3 reads CASSGTSGGADTQYF. The CDR3 DNA is TGTGCCAGCAGTGGGACTAGCGGGGGGGCAGATACGCAGTATTTT.

V and J are TRBV6-1 and TRBJ2-1; TRBD2 is a possible D gene (6 bases). CDR3 size: 14 residues. The ends were cut back, 2 bases at V and 6 bases at J, with 11 bases in the middle. Germline V lookup: CDR1 MNHNS, CDR2 SASEGT. CDR3 amino acids: CASSETAEGNEQFF. The CDR3 DNA sequence: TGTGCCAGCAGTGAAACAGCGGAGGGCAATGAGCAGTTCTTC.

V and J are TRBV28 and TRBJ2-7; 10 nucleotides align to TRBD2. The CDR3 has 13 amino acids. CDR1 MDHEN and CDR2 SYDVKM come from the germline V gene. V shed 6 bases, J shed 2 bases, and the junction held 1 base outside the gene matches. The CDR3 is CASRAGGPYEQYF. CDR3 nucleotides: TGTGCCAGCAGAGCGGGGGGGCCCTACGAGCAGTACTTC. Combining the CDR3 with reference TRBV28 and TRBJ2-7 gives the whole variable domain DVKVTQSSRYLVKRTGEKVFLECVQDMDHENMFWYRQDPGLGLRLIYFSYDVKMKEKGDIPEGYSVSREKKERFSLILESASTNQTSMYLCASRAGGPYEQYFGPGTRLTVT.

The chain has TRBV29-1 and TRBJ2-7; 11 nucleotides line up with TRBD2. The CDR3 covers 13 residues. CDR1 SQVTM and CDR2 ANQGSEA come from the germline V gene. The V gene end was trimmed by 5 bases and the J gene end by 3 bases; junction bases not matched to a gene: 3. CDR3: CSVTSGRFYEQYF. As DNA, the CDR3 is TGCAGCGTTACTAGCGGGAGATTCTACGAGCAGTACTTC.

The chain links TRBV30 to TRBJ2-3; tentative D call: TRBD2 (6 bases). Germline values: CDR1 GTSNPN, CDR2 SVGIG (reference sequence). Deletions cut 0 bases from V and 5 bases from J, with 12 bases between. The CDR3 length is 14 residues. Written as DNA, the CDR3 is TGTGCCTGGAGTGTACGGCTGGGGGGAGATACGCAGTATTTT. Translation gives CAWSVRLGGDTQYF.

V usage is TRBV18 and J usage is TRBJ2-1, with TRBD2 identical over 11 bases. V gave up 2 bases and J gave up 9 bases; unmatched junction bases: 6. The CDR3 spans 15 residues. Germline V gene sequence: CDR1 KGHSH, CDR2 LQKENI. The CDR3 loop is CASSPTSGSSGEQFF. CDR3 DNA sequence: TGTGCCAGCTCACCAACTAGCGGGAGTTCCGGTGAGCAGTTCTTC.

V gene TRBV30 combines with J gene TRBJ1-3, with 7 positions matching TRBD1. Germline V gene sequence: CDR1 GTSNPN, CDR2 SVGIG (reference sequence). The junction had 0 bases not matched to a gene; V was cut back by 5 bases and J by 2 bases. CDR3 length: 12 residues. CDR3 sequence: CAWGTAGNTIYF. The DNA for the CDR3 is TGTGCCTGGGGGACAGCTGGAAACACCATATATTTT.

The chain uses TRBV11-2 and TRBJ2-7; 7 bases fit TRBD1. CDR3 size: 14 residues. V lost 5 bases to trimming and J lost 2 bases; unmatched junction nucleotides: 6. The V gene's germline CDR1 is SGHAT and CDR2 FQNNGV. In nucleotides, the CDR3 is TGTGCCAGCAGCCCAGGGGACAGACCCTACGAGCAGTACTTC. Protein sequence: CASSPGDRPYEQYF.

This sequence joins TRBV9 and TRBJ2-1, with a tentative D call TRBD2 (6 bases). V was shortened by 0 bases and J by 7 bases, with 11 bases between the two germline ends. There are 14 residues in the CDR3. Germline V CDR1 and CDR2: SGDLS, YYNGEE. The CDR3 loop is CASSVAGVWNEQFF. The CDR3 coding sequence is TGTGCCAGCAGCGTAGCGGGAGTTTGGAATGAGCAGTTCTTC. Variable domain in full (rest from reference TRBV9 and TRBJ2-1): DSGVTQTPKHLITATGQRVTLRCSPRSGDLSVYWYQQSLDQGLQFLIQYYNGEERAKGNILERFSAQQFPDLHSELNLSSLELGDSALYFCASSVAGVWNEQFFGPGTRLTVL.

This chain joins TRBV11-3 and TRBJ2-7; D possibly corresponds to TRBD1 (6 bases). V lost 3 bases and J 0 bases, leaving 9 bases between the germline ends. The length of the CDR3 is 14 residues. Germline loops: CDR1 SGHNT, CDR2 YENEEA. As DNA, the CDR3 is TGTGCCAGCAGCTTTGGGACATACTCCTACGAGCAGTACTTC. Protein sequence: CASSFGTYSYEQYF.

This clone was seen a single time. CDR3 bases: TGTGCCAGCCGCCGGACAGGGGGAGGCGAGACCCAGTACTTC. Protein sequence: CASRRTGGGETQYF. The chain links TRBV6-5 to TRBJ2-5; 10 positions match TRBD1. The CDR3 loop spans 14 amino acids. Unmatched junction bases numbered 8, after V lost 8 bases and J lost 5 bases. Germline V gives CDR1 MNHEY, CDR2 SVGAGI.

CDR3 in DNA: TGCGCCAGCAGCTTTGACAGGGCCGGTGGCTACACCTTC. Protein sequence: CASSFDRAGGYTF. The chain couples TRBV5-1 to TRBJ1-2; 7 nucleotides agree with TRBD1. Trimming removed 2 bases from V and 7 bases from J; junction bases left unmatched: 5. CDR3 size: 13 residues. The V gene's germline CDR1 is SGHRS and CDR2 YFSETQ.

This clone was detected only a few times. J is TRBJ1-6 and V is TRBV4-1; TRBD1 might be the D (6 bases). The germline CDR1 and CDR2 sequences are MGHRA and YSYEKL. CDR3 length: 13 residues. The V and J ends lost 3 bases and 10 bases respectively, with 10 bases between them. The CDR3 region has the DNA TGCGCCAGCAGCCAGAAGGGGGAGTCACCCCTCCACTTT. Its protein product is CASSQKGESPLHF.

J is TRBJ2-7 and V is TRBV9; 11 bases are shared with TRBD2. V shed 4 bases and J 4 bases; nucleotides not matched to a gene: 4. Germline CDR1 SGDLS, CDR2 YYNGEE. The CDR3 spans 14 residues. The CDR3 region has the DNA TGTGCCAGCAGCCAGACTAGCGGGGTTTACGAGCAGTACTTC. Residues: CASSQTSGVYEQYF.

This clone was seen just once. This chain links TRBV18 with TRBJ2-7; tentative D call: TRBD1 (5 bases). Germline lookup yields CDR1 KGHSH and CDR2 LQKENI. V was trimmed by 5 bases and J by 7 bases, leaving 15 bases between them. This CDR3 is built from 13 residues. CDR3 sequence reads: CASSETPSGEQYF. CDR3 coding DNA: TGTGCCAGCTCAGAAACTCCATCAGGGGAGCAGTACTTC. Filled out from reference TRBV18 and TRBJ2-7, the complete variable domain reads NAGVMQNPRHLVRRRGQEARLRCSPMKGHSHVYWYRQLPEEGLKFMVYLQKENIIDESGMPKERFSAEFPKEGPSILRIQQVVRGDSAAYFCASSETPSGEQYFGPGTRLTVT.

The CDR3 region is CASSLTAELAGGGEQYF. For the CDR3, the DNA is TGTGCCAGCAGCTTAACTGCGGAACTAGCGGGAGGCGGGGAGCAGTACTTC. The rearrangement joins TRBV11-1 to TRBJ2-7, with 12 bases that match TRBD2. The CDR3 covers 17 residues. V was pared by 2 bases and J by 7 bases, with 12 bases of the junction left unmatched. CDR1 is SGHAT, CDR2 FQDESV, per germline (reference sequence).

The chain carries TRBV12-5 and TRBJ2-7, with 8 bases aligning to TRBD1. The germline CDR1 and CDR2 sequences are LGHNT and FRNRAP. J gave up 6 bases and V 1 base, and 5 bases lay outside the gene matches. The CDR3 is 14 residues long. Here the CDR3 DNA reads TGTGCTAGTGGTTTGGACCAGGGGGCCTCCGAGCAGTACTTC. This gives the protein CASGLDQGASEQYF.

The rearrangement joins TRBV20-1 to TRBJ2-3, with D hard to call. Germline loops: CDR1 DFQATT, CDR2 SNEGSKA (reference sequence). V was cut by 3 bases and J by 5 bases, with 3 bases left in between. The length of the CDR3 is 10 residues. This CDR3 is CSASLDTQYF. The DNA of the CDR3 is TGCAGTGCTAGTCTAGATACGCAGTATTTT.

The chain joins TRBV7-9 to TRBJ2-7, with 9 bases lining up with TRBD2. The CDR3 consists of 13 residues. Germline V gene lookup returns CDR1 SEHNR and CDR2 FQNEAQ (reference sequence). J was trimmed by 7 bases and V by 3 bases; bases with no gene match: 4. This CDR3 reads CASSFSGGREQYF. Written as DNA, the CDR3 is TGTGCCAGCAGCTTTAGCGGGGGTAGGGAGCAGTACTTC.

The chain links TRBV23-1 to TRBJ1-6; D not certain. TRBV23-1 is identified as an open reading frame with a role that is uncertain. This CDR3 is 14 amino acids long. Trimming pared 6 bases from V and 2 bases from J, leaving 8 bases between. The CDR3: CASRSFTYNSPLHF. In nucleotides, the CDR3 is TGCGCCAGCAGGAGTTTCACCTATAATTCACCCCTCCACTTT.

This clone has only one observation. The chain has TRBV5-1 and TRBJ2-1, with D perhaps matching TRBD2 (6 bases). CDR3 length: 14 residues. V lost 5 bases, J lost 0 bases, and 9 bases lay in between. Per germline, CDR1 SGHRS and CDR2 YFSETQ. CDR3 region: CASSPGDSYNEQFF. As DNA, the CDR3 is TGCGCCAGCAGTCCGGGGGACTCCTACAATGAGCAGTTCTTC.

This clone was counted between two and nine times. V usage is TRBV4-1 and J usage is TRBJ2-7; 8 bases fit TRBD2. The junction had 4 bases not matched to a gene; V was cut back by 5 bases and J by 1 base. The CDR3 totals 14 residues. CDR1 is MGHRA, CDR2 YSYEKL, per germline. The CDR3 loop is CASSGLAGSYEQYF. The CDR3 DNA is TGCGCCAGCAGCGGGTTAGCGGGGTCCTACGAGCAGTACTTC.

The chain recombines TRBV12-5 with TRBJ2-3, with 8 bases matching TRBD2. Unmatched junction bases numbered 7, after V lost 7 bases and J lost 4 bases. In germline, CDR1 is LGHNT, CDR2 FRNRAP. This CDR3 region has 14 residues. The CDR3 reads CASANGLAADTQYF. In DNA, the CDR3 is TGTGCTAGTGCCAACGGACTAGCCGCAGATACGCAGTATTTT.

This chain joins TRBV5-1 and TRBJ2-2; possibly TRBD1 for D (6 bases). The germline gives CDR1 SGHRS, CDR2 YFSETQ. The CDR3 contains 13 residues. V was cut by 5 bases and J by 6 bases, with 11 bases left in between. The chain's CDR3 is CASRTDSSGELFF. CDR3 bases: TGCGCCAGCAGAACGGACAGTTCCGGGGAGCTGTTTTTT.

The J gene is TRBJ1-2, the V gene TRBV10-3; 9 bases agree with TRBD1. V shed 6 bases and J 6 bases; nucleotides not matched to a gene: 5. The CDR3 is 13 amino acids. Germline CDR1 ENHRY, CDR2 SYGVKD. CDR3 protein: CAISLQGADGYTF. The CDR3 bases are TGTGCCATCAGCCTACAGGGGGCTGATGGCTACACCTTC.